This section outlines one T cell receptor beta chain sequence together with its context. The read gets to within 3 residues of the CDR3 end, and the germline J gene fills in the rest. Profiled with immunoSEQ multiplex PCR; TCRdb holds only in-frame clones, not every one. Recorded for this sample: tens of thousands of clones. The data stem from a study of T cells in women clearing cervical HPV infection. After removal of 0 bases from V and 4 bases from J, the junction contained 12 bases not matched to a gene. Germline CDR1 LGHNT, CDR2 FRNRAP. The CDR3 length is 18 residues. This rearrangement joins TRBV12-5 to TRBJ2-3; 8 bases are shared with TRBD2. The receptor comes from a woman between 18 and 70 years old with a cervical HPV16 infection that either progressed to CIN3+ or cleared (not recorded which). The specimen sequenced was blood buffy coat. This CDR3 reads CASGLVRIFGGGSDTQYF. The covered CDR3 bases are TGTGCTAGTGGTTTGGTACGGATCTTCGGCGGGGGGTCAGATACG. The variable domain in full, with the rest retrieved from reference TRBV12-5 and TRBJ2-3, is DARVTQTPRHKVTEMGQEVTMRCQPILGHNTVFWYRQTMMQGLELLAYFRNRAPLDDSGMPKDRFSAEMPDATLATLKIQPSEPRDSAVYFCASGLVRIFGGGSDTQYFGPGTRLTVL.